This T cell receptor (beta chain) was captured in a study of Graves' ophthalmopathy and Graves' hyperthyroidism. About the research overall: Blood was drawn at initial diagnosis, before any treatment. Regarding the study as a whole: Most clonotypes expanded in thyroid above 0.001 frequency were present in blood too.

The study amplified TCR beta CDR3 regions using RNA transcripts. HTBI-primed RT-PCR formed the first round, and a multiplex PCR formed the second. A single record per CDR3 protein comes from TCRdb applying MiXCR to the multiplex PCR reads. The repertoire holds hundreds of thousands of distinct CDR3 sequences, approximately 21% seen once, with approximately 6.9% in the top ten. The diagnostic workup employed clinical symptoms, serum thyroxine, TRAb, thyroid ultrasound and orbital computed tomography. Out of about 11 ml of fresh peripheral blood, PBMCs were obtained. As for this clonotype: Its antigen is undetermined.

The V gene's germline CDR1 is KGHSH and CDR2 LQKENI. The CDR3 is made up of 16 amino acids. V was trimmed by 2 bases and J by 2 bases, leaving 13 bases between them. The chain carries TRBV18 and TRBJ1-5; unclear D gene. The material sequenced was peripheral blood. This receptor was obtained from a woman aged 18-30 years with stable Graves' hyperthyroidism. Some clones in this sample may be carry-over from other donors' samples. CDR3 protein: CASSPFGGQGNQPQHF. In nucleotides, the CDR3 is TGTGCCAGCTCACCATTTGGAGGGCAGGGCAATCAGCCCCAGCATTTT. Full variable domain (remainder filled in from reference TRBV18 and TRBJ1-5): NAGVMQNPRHLVRRRGQEARLRCSPMKGHSHVYWYRQLPEEGLKFMVYLQKENIIDESGMPKERFSAEFPKEGPSILRIQQVVRGDSAAYFCASSPFGGQGNQPQHFGDGTRLSIL.